This TCR beta chain was captured in a study of shared clonotypes between healthy human individuals. Study-wide results and limits: Owing to a small donor count, the genetic and exposure-history diversity represented was limited. Sampling involved blood alone; tissue repertoires likely differ.

The table came from immunoSEQ multiplex PCR; TCRdb's copy has only in-frame clones and leaves some out. The sample shows 1.4 million to 1.5 million clones, about 96% of them seen only once. Comments on this clone: The target antigen is unknown.

This sequence originates from a man aged 25-40 years in good health. Sequenced input: naive CD4+ T cells sorted from blood. Subset reported: CD45RA+ positively selected.

The CDR3 DNA reads TGTGCCAGCAGTTCGGGACAGGTGGGAGGAAAACTGTTTTTT. Protein sequence: CASSSGQVGGKLFF. This chain uses TRBV28 with TRBJ1-4; 8 bases map to TRBD1. With V trimmed by 4 bases and J by 10 bases, 8 bases remained unmatched. The CDR3 sequence is 14 residues long. Germline CDR1 reads MDHEN; CDR2 reads SYDVKM.